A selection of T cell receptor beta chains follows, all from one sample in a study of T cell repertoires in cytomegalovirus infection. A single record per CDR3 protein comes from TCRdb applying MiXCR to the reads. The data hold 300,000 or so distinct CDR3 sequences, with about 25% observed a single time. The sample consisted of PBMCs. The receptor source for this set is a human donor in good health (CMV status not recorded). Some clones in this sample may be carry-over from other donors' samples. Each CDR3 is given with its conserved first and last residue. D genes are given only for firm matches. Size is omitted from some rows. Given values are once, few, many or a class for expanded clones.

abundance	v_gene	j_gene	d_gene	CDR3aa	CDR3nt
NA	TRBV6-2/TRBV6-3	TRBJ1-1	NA	CASGSVNTEAFF	TGTGCCAGCGGGTCGGTGAACACTGAAGCTTTCTTT
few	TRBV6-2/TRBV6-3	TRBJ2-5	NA	CASTQGGKETQYF	TGTGCCAGCACTCAGGGGGGTAAGGAGACCCAGTACTTC
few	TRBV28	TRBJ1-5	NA	CASSLLPQGFAEPQHF	TGTGCCAGCAGTTTATTACCCCAGGGATTTGCAGAGCCCCAGCATTTT
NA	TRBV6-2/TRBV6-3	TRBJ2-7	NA	CASSPPGANSYEQYF	TGTGCCAGCAGTCCGCCGGGCGCCAACTCCTACGAGCAGTACTTC
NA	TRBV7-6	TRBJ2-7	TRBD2	CASSFPLAGGSYEQYF	TGTGCCAGCAGCTTCCCTTTAGCGGGCGGAAGCTACGAGCAGTACTTC
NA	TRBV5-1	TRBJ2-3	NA	CATRPIERTDTQYF	TGCGCCACCAGACCGATTGAGCGCACAGATACGCAGTATTTT
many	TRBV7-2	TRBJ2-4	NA	CASSLATGFVQYF	TGTGCCAGCAGCTTAGCGACAGGTTTCGTTCAGTACTTC
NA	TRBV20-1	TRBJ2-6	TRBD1	CSAEPMTGTGLTGANVLTF	TGCAGTGCAGAACCAATGACCGGGACAGGGCTGACTGGGGCCAACGTCCTGACTTTC
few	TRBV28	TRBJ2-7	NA	CASRRHSDSGEQYF	TGTGCCAGCAGGCGCCATAGCGACTCGGGTGAGCAGTACTTC
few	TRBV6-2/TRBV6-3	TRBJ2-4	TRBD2	CASSQGLVNQYF	TGTGCCAGCAGCCAGGGACTAGTAAATCAGTACTTC
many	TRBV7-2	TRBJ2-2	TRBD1	CASSLGTGNTGELFF	TGTGCCAGCAGCCTAGGGACAGGGAACACCGGGGAGCTGTTTTTT
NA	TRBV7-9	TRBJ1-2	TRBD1	CASSLRTGGYGYTF	TGTGCCAGCAGCCTAAGAACAGGGGGCTATGGCTACACCTTC
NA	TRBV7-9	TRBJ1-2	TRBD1	CASSFGDRESGYGYTF	TGTGCCAGCAGCTTCGGGGACAGGGAGTCAGGGTATGGCTACACCTTC
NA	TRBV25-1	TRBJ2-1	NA	CASSEYLGNYNEQFF	TGTGCCAGCAGTGAATATCTAGGGAACTACAATGAGCAGTTCTTC
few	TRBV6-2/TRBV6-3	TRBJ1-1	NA	CASSYAVGISEAFF	TGTGCCAGCAGTTACGCAGTGGGGATTTCTGAAGCTTTCTTT
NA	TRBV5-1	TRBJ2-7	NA	CASSPRVGDYEQYF	TGCGCCAGCAGCCCCCGGGTAGGGGACTACGAGCAGTACTTC
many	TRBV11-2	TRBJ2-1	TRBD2	CASSSPGSGGQGEQFF	TGTGCCAGCAGCTCCCCGGGGAGCGGGGGGCAGGGTGAGCAGTTCTTC
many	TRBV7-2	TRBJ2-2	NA	CASSADSTVANTGELFF	TGTGCCAGCAGCGCGGACAGTACAGTGGCGAACACCGGGGAGCTGTTTTTT
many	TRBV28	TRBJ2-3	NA	CASSLWEDTQYF	TGTGCCAGCAGCCTGTGGGAAGATACGCAGTATTTT
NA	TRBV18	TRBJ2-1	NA	CASSPPEYNNEQFF	TGTGCCAGCTCACCACCTGAATATAACAATGAGCAGTTCTTC
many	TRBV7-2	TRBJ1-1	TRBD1	CASSPGGPEAFF	TGTGCCAGCAGTCCAGGGGGGCCTGAAGCTTTCTTT
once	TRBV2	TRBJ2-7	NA	CASRVDSYEQYF	TGTGCCAGCAGGGTGGACAGTTACGAGCAGTACTTC
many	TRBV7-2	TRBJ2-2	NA	CASNFREGLTGELFF	TGTGCCAGCAACTTCCGGGAAGGATTAACCGGGGAGCTGTTTTTT
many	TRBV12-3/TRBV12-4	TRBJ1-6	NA	CASSPRAATWNSPLHF	TGTGCCAGCAGTCCTCGAGCAGCGACATGGAATTCACCCCTCCACTTT
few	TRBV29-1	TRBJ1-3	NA	CSVDFGGGTIYF	TGCAGCGTTGACTTTGGTGGGGGCACCATATATTTT
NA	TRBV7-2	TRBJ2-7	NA	CASSQDIRGLGEQYF	TGTGCCAGCAGCCAAGATATTCGGGGGCTGGGTGAGCAGTACTTC
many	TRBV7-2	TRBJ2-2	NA	CASSLAQSATGELFF	TGTGCCAGCAGCTTAGCGCAATCCGCAACCGGGGAGCTGTTTTTT
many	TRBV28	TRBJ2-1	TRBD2	CASSLRETYNEQFF	TGTGCCAGCAGTTTGCGGGAGACTTACAATGAGCAGTTCTTC
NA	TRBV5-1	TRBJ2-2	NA	CASSLSPARTGELFF	TGCGCCAGCAGCTTAAGTCCAGCTCGGACCGGGGAGCTGTTTTTT
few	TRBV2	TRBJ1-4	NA	CASSENRDTEKLFF	TGTGCCAGCAGTGAAAATAGGGATACGGAAAAACTGTTTTTT
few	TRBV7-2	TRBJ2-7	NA	CASSFSYNEQYF	TGTGCCAGCAGCTTTTCCTACAACGAGCAGTACTTC
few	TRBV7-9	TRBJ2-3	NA	CASSTQGGTDTQYF	TGTGCCAGCAGCACCCAGGGTGGCACAGATACGCAGTATTTT
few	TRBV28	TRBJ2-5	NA	CASSRQAAETQYF	TGTGCCAGCTCTAGACAGGCTGCAGAGACCCAGTACTTC
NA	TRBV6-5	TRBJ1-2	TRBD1	CASSFPGTAGYTF	TGTGCCAGCAGTTTTCCGGGGACAGCCGGCTACACCTTC
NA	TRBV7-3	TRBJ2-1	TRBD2	CASSLSPSGNEQFF	TGTGCCAGCAGCTTAAGCCCTAGCGGCAATGAGCAGTTCTTC
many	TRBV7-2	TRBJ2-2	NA	CASSHVGGPGTGELFF	TGTGCCAGCAGTCACGTTGGGGGGCCGGGCACCGGGGAGCTGTTTTTT
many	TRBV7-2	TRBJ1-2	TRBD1	CASSLEGGREDGYTF	TGTGCCAGCAGCTTAGAAGGGGGCAGGGAGGATGGCTACACCTTC
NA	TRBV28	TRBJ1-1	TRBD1	CASSPTGTGVWTEAFF	TGTGCCAGCAGCCCGACCGGGACAGGGGTATGGACTGAAGCTTTCTTT
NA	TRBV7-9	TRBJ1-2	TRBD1	CASSLKARDSPDPNYGYTF	TGTGCCAGCAGCTTAAAGGCCCGGGACAGCCCGGATCCTAACTATGGCTACACCTTC
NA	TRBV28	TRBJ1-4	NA	CASRDTEWQNEKLFF	TGTGCCAGCAGGGACACGGAGTGGCAAAATGAAAAACTGTTTTTT
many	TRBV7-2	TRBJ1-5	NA	CASSLFSDRGKIGVQPQHF	TGTGCCAGCAGCTTATTTTCGGATAGGGGAAAAATCGGGGTTCAGCCCCAGCATTTT
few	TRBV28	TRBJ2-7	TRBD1	CASSSRDRVSYEQYF	TGTGCCAGCAGTTCGCGGGACAGGGTTTCCTACGAGCAGTACTTC
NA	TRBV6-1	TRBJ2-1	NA	CASSSHHKRIYNEQFF	TGTGCCAGCAGCTCCCACCACAAGCGCATCTACAATGAGCAGTTCTTC
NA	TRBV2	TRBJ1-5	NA	CASSAQPYQPQHF	TGTGCCAGCAGCGCGCAGCCTTATCAGCCCCAGCATTTT
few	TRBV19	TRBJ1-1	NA	CASMSSMNTEAFF	TGTGCCAGTATGAGCAGCATGAACACTGAAGCTTTCTTT
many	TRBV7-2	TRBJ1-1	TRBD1	CASSRGVNQGAVGTEAFF	TGTGCCAGCAGCCGGGGGGTGAACCAGGGGGCGGTAGGCACTGAAGCTTTCTTT
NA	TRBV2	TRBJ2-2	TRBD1	CASSDRAYTGELFF	TGTGCCAGCAGCGACAGGGCTTACACCGGGGAGCTGTTTTTT
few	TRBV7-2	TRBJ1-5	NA	CASSLQEEPQHF	TGTGCCAGCAGCTTGCAGGAGGAGCCCCAGCATTTT
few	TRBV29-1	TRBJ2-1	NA	CSVRGRSGMRYNEQFF	TGCAGCGTTAGGGGCCGTTCGGGAATGAGGTACAATGAGCAGTTCTTC
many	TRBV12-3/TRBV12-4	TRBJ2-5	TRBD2	CASSTLAGSQETQYF	TGTGCCAGCAGCACACTAGCGGGATCTCAAGAGACCCAGTACTTC
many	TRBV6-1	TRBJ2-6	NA	CASMAGSGANVLTF	TGTGCCAGCATGGCGGGCTCTGGGGCCAACGTCCTGACTTTC
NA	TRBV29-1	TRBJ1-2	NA	CSVESMGGWGYTF	TGCAGCGTTGAAAGTATGGGGGGTTGGGGCTACACCTTC
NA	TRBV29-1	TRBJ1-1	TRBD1	CSVRTGGRTEAFF	TGCAGCGTTCGGACAGGGGGAAGAACTGAAGCTTTCTTT
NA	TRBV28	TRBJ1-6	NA	CASSLTPRGSPLHF	TGTGCCAGCAGTCTTACTCCGCGGGGCTCACCCCTCCACTTT
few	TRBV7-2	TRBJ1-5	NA	CASSLAGRGYDQPQHF	TGTGCCAGCAGCTTAGCGGGGAGGGGTTACGATCAGCCCCAGCATTTT